This record covers a single T cell receptor beta chain. The antigen remains unidentified. This entry comes from a study of shared clonotypes between healthy human individuals. Study overall: The cohort comprised two women and a few men. Their ages spanned 18 to 49 years.

CDR1 and CDR2 (germline): SEHNR, FQNEAQ (reference sequence). V shed 2 bases, J shed 1 base, and the junction held 9 bases outside the gene matches. CDR3 size: 17 residues. The study's findings and limits: Relative to memory subsets, naive subsets generally showed larger estimated richness.

In the authors' methods: ImmunoSEQ sequences covered only the junction and lacked quality scores; filtering therefore differed. Repertoires were generated with immunoSEQ multiplex PCR, while TCRdb's copy carries only in-frame clones and drops some. The D gene and trimming were derived from the DNA, and the V and J assignments and clone size from that table. The data contain approximately 2.5 million clones, over 85% of them singletons. The specimen sequenced was naive CD4+ T cells sorted from blood. This sample's subset: CD45RA+ positively selected. This chain uses TRBV7-9 with TRBJ2-3, with TRBD1 matching 7 bases. The TCR was taken from a man aged 18-30 years in good health. The CDR3 coding sequence is TGTGCCAGCAGCTTAAGGGAGCGACAGGGAGGCACAGATACGCAGTATTTT. Its protein product is CASSLRERQGGTDTQYF.